Listed here are 25 T cell receptor beta chains from one sample, sequenced in a study of blood T cells in healthy people across ages. Combining a sample-barcoded 5' primer with a J-beta primer mix, a second PCR ran for about 7 to 11 cycles. MiXCR, run by TCRdb on the 5' RACE reads, gives a single entry per CDR3 protein. The sample consists of 500,000 to 700,000 distinct CDR3 sequences, approximately 30% of them appearing once. The sequenced sample was blood. The receptor source for this set is a woman of 80 years or more in good health.

This clonotype has at least ten counts. The chain uses TRBV10-3 and TRBJ1-6, with unresolved D. The V end was cut by 2 bases, the J end by 0 bases, with 5 bases between. CDR1 and CDR2 (germline): ENHRY, SYGVKD. This CDR3 comprises 15 residues. CDR3 sequence (DNA): TGTGCCATCAGTGAGAGGTCCTCCTATAATTCACCCCTCCACTTT. Translation: CAISERSSYNSPLHF.

Comment on this clonotype: A much larger clone is a single base away; this may be a read error. The chain links TRBV12-3 or TRBV12-4 to TRBJ2-5; D is unresolved. The CDR3 loop spans 12 amino acids. The V end lost 3 bases, the J end lost 11 bases, and 13 bases lay between the germline ends. The CDR3 sequence is CASSFDSTEQYF. The DNA for the CDR3 is TGTGCCAGCAGTTTTGATAGTACTGAGCAGTACTTC.

This clonotype occurred many times. The CDR3 loop is CASSSRVGRDSPLHF. CDR3 bases: TGTGCCAGCAGCTCACGGGTGGGGCGGGATTCACCCCTCCACTTT. This chain uses TRBV7-2 with TRBJ1-6, with a weak D call TRBD1 (5 bases). Per germline, CDR1 SGHTA and CDR2 FQGNSA. V dropped 4 bases and J dropped 8 bases, with 15 bases sitting between them. The CDR3 has 15 residues.

The rearrangement joins TRBV28 to TRBJ2-4; 9 bases are a match to TRBD1. The assigned J gene may be wrong: the sequence end matches TRBJ2-7 better. The germline V gene encodes CDR1 MDHEN and CDR2 SYDVKM. This CDR3 contains 17 residues. CDR3 bases: TGTGCCAGCAGTTTTTCAACAGGGGGCGCTGGTTTCTACGAGCAGTACTTC. The encoded protein is CASSFSTGGAGFYEQYF.

This clonotype was detected ten times or more. This CDR3 is CASSQVNQQYF. The CDR3 bases are TGTGCCAGCAGCCAAGTCAACCAGCAGTACTTC. The chain uses TRBV3-1 and TRBJ2-7, with unresolved D. Germline CDR1 is LGHDT and CDR2 is YNNKEL (reference sequence). V lost 1 base and J lost 8, with 6 bases in between. The CDR3 has 11 amino acids.

This clonotype was found many times. The chain has TRBV7-2 and TRBJ2-6; TRBD2 might be the D (6 bases). The CDR3 is 16 residues long. Per germline, CDR1 SGHTA and CDR2 FQGNSA. Trimming cost V 3 bases and J 0 bases, with 9 bases left between them. The CDR3: CASSFPGGSGANVLTF. CDR3 nucleotides: TGTGCCAGCAGCTTCCCCGGGGGCTCTGGGGCCAACGTCCTGACTTTC. Full variable domain (rest looked up from reference TRBV7-2 and TRBJ2-6): GAGVSQSPSNKVTEKGKDVELRCDPISGHTALYWYRQSLGQGLEFLIYFQGNSAPDKSGLPSDRFSAERTGGSVSTLTIQRTQQEDSAVYLCASSFPGGSGANVLTFGAGSRLTVL.

In this sample, this clonotype turned up a few times. CDR3 in amino acids: CASSLGDRVRQPQHF. The CDR3 coding sequence is TGTGCCAGCAGCTTAGGGGACAGGGTACGGCAGCCCCAGCATTTT. The V and J genes are TRBV7-8 and TRBJ1-5; TRBD1 matches at 9 bases. Germline V gives CDR1 SGHVS, CDR2 FQNEAQ. The V and J ends lost 1 base and 7 bases, in that order; junction bases with no gene match: 5. CDR3 size: 15 residues. Full variable domain (outside the CDR3, taken from reference TRBV7-8 and TRBJ1-5): GAGVSQSPRYKVAKRGQDVALRCDPISGHVSLFWYQQALGQGPEFLTYFQNEAQLDKSGLPSDRFFAERPEGSVSTLKIQRTQQEDSAVYLCASSLGDRVRQPQHFGDGTRLSIL.

J is TRBJ2-2 and V is TRBV20-1; D is perhaps TRBD1 or TRBD2 (5 bases each). CDR1 and CDR2 from the germline V gene are DFQATT and SNEGSKA (reference sequence). Trimming shortened V by 7 bases and J by 3 bases, and 15 bases separated the two germline ends. The CDR3 spans 14 residues. In nucleotides, the CDR3 is TGCAGTGTGTATGGGACCGCTGACACCGGGGAGCTGTTTTTT. It translates to CSVYGTADTGELFF.

For this clonotype: A clone one base away is much larger, so this may be a read error. V is TRBV27 and J is TRBJ1-2; 9 bases match TRBD1. The germline V gene has CDR1 MNHEY and CDR2 SMNVEV (reference sequence). This CDR3 is 16 amino acids long. The CDR3 sequence: CVSSPRTGASRDGYTF. In DNA, the CDR3 is TGTGTCAGCAGTCCAAGGACAGGGGCTTCTAGAGATGGCTACACCTTC.

Of note for this clonotype: This may be a read error, as it is one base from a much larger clone. The V call is TRBV7-2, the J call TRBJ2-4; a weak D match, TRBD1 (6 bases). CDR1 and CDR2 (germline): SGHTA, FQGNSA. The length of the CDR3 is 14 residues. The CDR3 spells CAGSARERKGHQYF. CDR3 nucleotides: TGTGCCGGCAGCGCCCGGGAAAGAAAGGGACATCAGTACTTC.

The rearrangement joins TRBV19 to TRBJ2-4; TRBD2 might be the D (6 bases). Germline CDR1 and CDR2: LNHDA and SQIVND (reference sequence). The CDR3 extends over 16 amino acids. V was clipped by 3 bases and J by 6 bases, with 18 bases between them. CDR3 protein: CASSMGYRDGGNIQYF. The DNA of the CDR3 is TGTGCCAGTAGTATGGGATATAGAGACGGGGGAAACATTCAGTACTTC.

Comment on this clonotype: A much bigger clone sits one base away, suggesting this may be a read error. This rearrangement joins TRBV3-1 to TRBJ1-5; D uncertain. Germline CDR1 LGHDT, CDR2 YNNKEL (reference sequence). Deletions cut 3 bases from V and 0 bases from J, with 9 bases between. The CDR3 length is 15 residues. DNA of the CDR3: TGTGCCAGCAGCCACAGCCTAAGTAGCAATCAGCCCCAGCATTTT. Its protein is CASSHSLSSNQPQHF. The variable domain in full, with the rest retrieved from reference TRBV3-1 and TRBJ1-5, is DTAVSQTPKYLVTQMGNDKSIKCEQNLGHDTMYWYKQDSKKFLKIMFSYNNKELIINETVPNRFSPKSPDKAHLNLHINSLELGDSAVYFCASSHSLSSNQPQHFGDGTRLSIL.

This clonotype was detected many times. The chain links TRBV7-2 to TRBJ2-1; D is unclear. V lost 0 bases and J lost 7, with 10 bases in between. The germline V gene has CDR1 SGHTA and CDR2 FQGNSA. This CDR3 has 14 residues. The CDR3 is CASSLALVKNEQFF. The CDR3 nucleotides read TGTGCCAGCAGCTTAGCGCTTGTCAAAAATGAGCAGTTCTTC.

This clonotype was counted many times. This rearrangement joins TRBV5-1 to TRBJ2-5; D remains unclear. Deletions cut 0 bases from V and 7 bases from J, with 10 bases between. The length of the CDR3 is 13 residues. CDR1 is SGHRS and CDR2 is YFSETQ in the germline V gene. As DNA, the CDR3 is TGCGCCAGCAGCTTGGTCACCGCCGGGACCCAGTACTTC. Its protein product is CASSLVTAGTQYF. The whole variable domain, remainder taken from reference TRBV5-1 and TRBJ2-5, is KAGVTQTPRYLIKTRGQQVTLSCSPISGHRSVSWYQQTPGQGLQFLFEYFSETQRNKGNFPGRFSGRQFSNSRSEMNVSTLELGDSALYLCASSLVTAGTQYFGPGTRLLVL.

A remark on this clonotype: This may be a read error: a much more frequent sequence differs by one nucleotide. The conserved phenylalanine or tryptophan is not found at the CDR3 terminus, so this likely reflects a read error. The V gene is TRBV30, the J gene TRBJ2-7; TRBD1 is a possible D gene (5 bases). The CDR3 extends over 15 amino acids. CDR1 and CDR2 (germline): GTSNPN, SVGIG (reference sequence). V was pared by 0 bases and J by 1 base, with 13 bases between. The CDR3 sequence: CAWSVSGHFSYEQYL. The CDR3 DNA follows: TGTGCCTGGAGTGTGTCAGGGCACTTTTCCTACGAGCAGTACTTG.

This chain joins TRBV9 and TRBJ2-2; 8 bases are shared with TRBD2. The CDR3 consists of 15 residues. Losses at the gene ends were 2 bases for V and 6 bases for J; bases not matched to a gene: 6. Germline CDR1 SGDLS, CDR2 YYNGEE. The CDR3 reads CASSVAGGPPGELFF. CDR3 in DNA: TGTGCCAGCAGCGTCGCGGGGGGCCCTCCCGGGGAGCTGTTTTTT.

The table lists this clonotype with a few counts. V gene TRBV7-2 combines with J gene TRBJ1-5; weak D call: TRBD1 (6 bases). This CDR3 has 15 amino acids. Looked up from germline, CDR1 is SGHTA and CDR2 is FQGNSA. V was trimmed by 5 bases and J by 1 base, leaving 12 bases between them. CDR3 sequence: CASSPGVVSNQPQHF. In nucleotides, the CDR3 is TGTGCCAGCAGCCCAGGGGTAGTAAGCAATCAGCCCCAGCATTTT.

Notes on this clonotype: The junction departs from germline at one end; a sequencing error may be responsible. The V call is TRBV20-1, the J call TRBJ2-3, with TRBD2 matching over 9 bases. The CDR3 is 17 residues long. Germline CDR1 and CDR2: DFQATT and SNEGSKA (reference sequence). The CDR3 region has the DNA TGTAGTGCTAGAGATCGTGAAAGCGGGAGGATCGCAGATACGCAGTATTTT. Protein sequence: CSARDRESGRIADTQYF.

This clonotype was counted at least ten times. Its ends do not fully match the called genes, so a read error is possible. V gene TRBV12-3 or TRBV12-4 combines with J gene TRBJ2-1; perhaps TRBD2 as D (5 bases). This CDR3 contains 15 residues. The CDR3 region has the DNA TGTGCCAGCATCAAGCGAGGGTCGCAGTACAGTGAGCAGTTCTTC. This codes for CASIKRGSQYSEQFF.

The table lists this clonotype with many counts. The rearrangement links TRBV29-1 to TRBJ1-1; tentatively, D is TRBD1 (6 bases). CDR3 size: 14 residues. CDR1 is SQVTM and CDR2 is ANQGSEA in the germline V gene. Trimming took off 4 bases at V and 1 base at J, with 13 bases between the two ends. CDR3 nucleotide sequence: TGCAGCGTTGCCAGGGGAGGAGGGAACACTGAAGCTTTCTTT. Translated, it gives CSVARGGGNTEAFF.

This sequence joins TRBV20-1 and TRBJ1-1; D not certain. V was trimmed by 6 bases and J by 6 bases, leaving 20 bases between them. Germline V CDR1 and CDR2: DFQATT, SNEGSKA (reference sequence). This CDR3 is built from 14 residues. This CDR3 is CSARSAAFQPEAFF. CDR3 sequence (DNA): TGCAGTGCCCGATCCGCGGCATTCCAACCTGAAGCTTTCTTT.

This clonotype was counted a few times. This sequence joins TRBV6-5 and TRBJ2-1, with D perhaps TRBD2 (5 bases). The CDR3 sequence is 18 residues long. In germline, CDR1 is MNHEY, CDR2 SVGAGI. Trimming shortened V by 4 bases and J by 13 bases, and 32 bases separated the two germline ends. The chain's CDR3 is CASSSRLDMGMGVETQFF. In DNA, the CDR3 is TGTGCCAGCAGTTCCCGATTAGACATGGGCATGGGAGTGGAGACCCAGTTCTTC.

This clonotype was counted many times. V is TRBV6-2 or TRBV6-3 and J is TRBJ2-7; TRBD1 matches 8 bases. Germline V gene sequence: CDR1 MNHEY, CDR2 SVGEGT. The V and J ends lost 5 bases and 3 bases, in that order; junction bases with no gene match: 3. There are 13 residues in the CDR3. This CDR3 is CASSNGQGYEQYF. The CDR3 DNA reads as TGTGCCAGCAGTAACGGACAGGGCTACGAGCAGTACTTC.

V and J are TRBV30 and TRBJ2-7, with 10 bases matching TRBD2. Germline CDR1 GTSNPN, CDR2 SVGIG (reference sequence). V trimming: 5 bases; J trimming: 6 bases; junction bases outside the gene matches: 10. CDR3 length: 14 amino acids. The CDR3: CAWETSAGGSEQYF. The CDR3 nucleotides are TGTGCCTGGGAGACCTCAGCGGGAGGGAGCGAGCAGTACTTC.

This clonotype turned up a few times. The chain uses TRBV14 and TRBJ1-6, with D possibly TRBD1 on 5 matching bases. Trimming cost V 3 bases and J 9 bases, with 15 bases left between them. The CDR3 is made up of 15 amino acids. Germline V gene data show CDR1 as SGHDN and CDR2 as FVKESK. Here the CDR3 reads CASSHGGGLGSPLHF. CDR3 nucleotides: TGTGCCAGCAGCCACGGGGGTGGGCTGGGTTCACCCCTCCACTTT.